Below, one T cell receptor (beta chain) is given with its context. Antigen specificity is unknown. This CDR3 has 14 amino acids. CDR1 and CDR2 from the germline V gene are SGDLS and YYNGEE. With V trimmed by 4 bases and J by 6 bases, 6 bases remained unmatched. Molecular barcoded adaptors covering alpha/delta and beta/gamma chains were used on approximately 400 ng RNA. TCRdb independently ran MiXCR on the reads; one entry per CDR3 protein. Found here are fewer than 100,000 distinct CDR3 sequences, 9% to 15% of them singletons; the top ten hold more than 13%. This record belongs to a study of read filtering for tumor transcriptome and immune sequencing. Study-level information: Under ten patients were R-ISS I, around 15 were R-ISS II, six or seven were R-ISS III. Whole-transcriptome libraries were prepared after DNase treatment. TCR-mapped reads were about 3.5 to 11 million with IR-seq versus roughly 75 to 1,300 with RNA-seq.

Study-level results: Without single-read clonotypes, shared clonotype proportions correlated more between IR-seq and RNA-seq.

The sample taken for sequencing was a population of CD138-negative cells sorted from bone marrow. The sequence was obtained from a donor over 35 with multiple myeloma. V usage is TRBV9 and J usage is TRBJ2-2; 7 nucleotides align to TRBD1. CDR3 bases: TGTGCCAGCAGCACCCTAACAGGGGCCGGGGAGCTGTTTTTT. Amino acid sequence: CASSTLTGAGELFF.